This is a list of T cell receptor beta chains from one sample in a study of post-analysis software for immune sequencing data. Each CDR3 protein is one row after TCRdb ran MiXCR on the PCR reads. This sample carries approximately 770,000 distinct CDR3 sequences, around 45% of them seen once, and the ten largest clones take roughly 4.9%. Input material: blood. Source of these receptors: a girl aged 10 to 17 with multiple sclerosis. Both conserved end residues are part of each CDR3. The D gene is left open where the match is weak. The size field is filled for only some rows; it gives once, few, many or a size class.

d_gene: NA
v_gene: TRBV20-1
j_gene: TRBJ2-7
abundance: NA
CDR3nt: TGCAGTGCTAGAGATTCCGACCGGGTTCAGGAGCAGTACTTC
CDR3aa: CSARDSDRVQEQYF

d_gene: TRBD2
v_gene: TRBV18
j_gene: TRBJ2-1
abundance: NA
CDR3nt: TGTGCCAGCTCAGCCACAATAGCGGGACCAAACAATGAGCAGTTCTTC
CDR3aa: CASSATIAGPNNEQFF

d_gene: NA
v_gene: TRBV20-1
j_gene: TRBJ1-1
abundance: many
CDR3nt: TGCAGTGCTAGAGGGGGGGCGGACACTGAAGCTTTCTTT
CDR3aa: CSARGGADTEAFF

d_gene: TRBD2
v_gene: TRBV5-1
j_gene: TRBJ2-1
abundance: NA
CDR3nt: TGCGCCAGCTCCGTAGCGGGAGGGCCGTTCGATGAGCAGTTCTTC
CDR3aa: CASSVAGGPFDEQFF

d_gene: TRBD2
v_gene: TRBV24-1
j_gene: TRBJ2-1
abundance: NA
CDR3nt: TGTGCCACCAGTGATTCTACGACTAGCGGAAAGGATGAGCAGTTCTTC
CDR3aa: CATSDSTTSGKDEQFF

d_gene: TRBD2
v_gene: TRBV18
j_gene: TRBJ2-1
abundance: few
CDR3nt: TGTGCCAGCTCACCCATGGGCCTAGCGGGAGGGTTCACCTACAATGAGCAGTTCTTC
CDR3aa: CASSPMGLAGGFTYNEQFF

d_gene: TRBD2
v_gene: TRBV12-3/TRBV12-4
j_gene: TRBJ2-3
abundance: NA
CDR3nt: TGTGCCAGCACCCGGGGAGGGTACTCAGATTCTAGCACAGATACGCAGTATTTT
CDR3aa: CASTRGGYSDSSTDTQYF

d_gene: NA
v_gene: TRBV12-3/TRBV12-4
j_gene: TRBJ2-3
abundance: few
CDR3nt: TGTGCCAGTAGGCCCAGGGGATCTAGCACAGATACGCAGTATTTT
CDR3aa: CASRPRGSSTDTQYF

d_gene: NA
v_gene: TRBV9
j_gene: TRBJ1-2
abundance: few
CDR3nt: TGTGCCAGCAGCCCCTCGGGGGCCCCAGCCTATGGCTACACCTTC
CDR3aa: CASSPSGAPAYGYTF

d_gene: TRBD2
v_gene: TRBV6-1
j_gene: TRBJ2-2
abundance: once
CDR3nt: TGCGCCAGCGAGGAGCCTAGCGGGTACACCGGGGAGCTGTTTTTT
CDR3aa: CASEEPSGYTGELFF

d_gene: NA
v_gene: TRBV20-1
j_gene: TRBJ1-4
abundance: NA
CDR3nt: TGCAGTGCTAGAGCGCGGGGGTGGGGTGAAAAACTGTTTTTT
CDR3aa: CSARARGWGEKLFF

d_gene: TRBD2
v_gene: TRBV14
j_gene: TRBJ2-1
abundance: NA
CDR3nt: TGTGCCAGCAGCCCGAGCGGGAGGGCCCGCAATGAGCAGTTCTTC
CDR3aa: CASSPSGRARNEQFF

d_gene: NA
v_gene: TRBV20-1
j_gene: TRBJ2-7
abundance: NA
CDR3nt: TGCAGTGCTAGAGACTTCGAGGGCGGGAAGGGATACGAGCAGTACTTC
CDR3aa: CSARDFEGGKGYEQYF

d_gene: TRBD2
v_gene: TRBV7-2
j_gene: TRBJ2-7
abundance: NA
CDR3nt: TGTGCCAGCAGCCCCTCGTCGGGACTACTTAAAGGGTACGAGCAGTACTTC
CDR3aa: CASSPSSGLLKGYEQYF

d_gene: NA
v_gene: TRBV6-1
j_gene: TRBJ2-7
abundance: NA
CDR3nt: TGTGCCAGCAGTGAAGCCCAGGGATCCCTCTCCTACGAGCAGTACTTC
CDR3aa: CASSEAQGSLSYEQYF

d_gene: NA
v_gene: TRBV5-1
j_gene: TRBJ1-4
abundance: once
CDR3nt: TGCGCCAGCAGCCCGCACAGGGAGGAAAAACTGTTTTTT
CDR3aa: CASSPHREEKLFF